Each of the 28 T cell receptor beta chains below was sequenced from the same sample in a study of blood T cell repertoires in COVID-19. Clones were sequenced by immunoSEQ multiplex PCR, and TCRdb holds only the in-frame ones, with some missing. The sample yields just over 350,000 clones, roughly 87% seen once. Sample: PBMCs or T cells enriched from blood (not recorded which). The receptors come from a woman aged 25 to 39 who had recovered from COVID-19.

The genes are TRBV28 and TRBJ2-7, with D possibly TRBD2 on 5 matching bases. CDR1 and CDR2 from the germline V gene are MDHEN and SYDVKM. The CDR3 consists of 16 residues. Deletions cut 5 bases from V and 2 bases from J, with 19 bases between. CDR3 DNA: TGTGCCAGCAGTCCCACATCCGGGGTGGGCCCCTACGAGCAGTACTTC. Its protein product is CASSPTSGVGPYEQYF.

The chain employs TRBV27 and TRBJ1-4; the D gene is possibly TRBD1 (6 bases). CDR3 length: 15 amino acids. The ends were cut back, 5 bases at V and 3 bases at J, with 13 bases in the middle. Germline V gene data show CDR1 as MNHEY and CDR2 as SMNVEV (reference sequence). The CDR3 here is CASSPDSRPNEKLFF. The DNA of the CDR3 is TGTGCCAGCAGTCCGGACAGCAGACCTAATGAAAAACTGTTTTTT.

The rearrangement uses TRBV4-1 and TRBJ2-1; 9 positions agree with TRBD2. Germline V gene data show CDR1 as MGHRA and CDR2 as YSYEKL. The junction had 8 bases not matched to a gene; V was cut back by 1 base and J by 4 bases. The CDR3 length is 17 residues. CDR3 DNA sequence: TGCGCCAGCAGCCAAGTACCAGCGGGGGGCCGATACAATGAGCAGTTCTTC. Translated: CASSQVPAGGRYNEQFF.

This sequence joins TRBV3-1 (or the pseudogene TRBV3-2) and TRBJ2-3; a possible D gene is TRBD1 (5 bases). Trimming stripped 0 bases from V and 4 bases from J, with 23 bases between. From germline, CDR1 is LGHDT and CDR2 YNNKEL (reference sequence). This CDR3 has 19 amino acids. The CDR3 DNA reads TGTGCCAGCAGCCAAGATCAGGCAGGGTGGAATGAGGTGGCAGATACGCAGTATTTT. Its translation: CASSQDQAGWNEVADTQYF.

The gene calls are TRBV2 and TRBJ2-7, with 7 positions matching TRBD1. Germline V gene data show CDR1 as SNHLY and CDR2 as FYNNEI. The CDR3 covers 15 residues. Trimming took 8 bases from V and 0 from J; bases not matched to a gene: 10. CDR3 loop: CASGMRQGFSYEQYF. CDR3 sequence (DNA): TGTGCCAGCGGAATGAGACAGGGATTCTCCTACGAGCAGTACTTC.

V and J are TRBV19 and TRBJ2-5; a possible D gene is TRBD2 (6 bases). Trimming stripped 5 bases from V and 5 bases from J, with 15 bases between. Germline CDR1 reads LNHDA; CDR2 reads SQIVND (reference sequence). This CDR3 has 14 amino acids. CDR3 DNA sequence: TGTGCCAGTAGTCGGTCTAGCGTCTTCGAGACCCAGTACTTC. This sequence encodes CASSRSSVFETQYF.

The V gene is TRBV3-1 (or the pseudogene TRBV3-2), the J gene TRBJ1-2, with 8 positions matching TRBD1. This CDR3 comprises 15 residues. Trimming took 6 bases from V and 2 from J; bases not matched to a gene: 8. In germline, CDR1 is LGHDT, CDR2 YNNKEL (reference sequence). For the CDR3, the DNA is TGTGCCAGCAGTAATTCCGGGACAGGAAACTATGGCTACACCTTC. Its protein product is CASSNSGTGNYGYTF.

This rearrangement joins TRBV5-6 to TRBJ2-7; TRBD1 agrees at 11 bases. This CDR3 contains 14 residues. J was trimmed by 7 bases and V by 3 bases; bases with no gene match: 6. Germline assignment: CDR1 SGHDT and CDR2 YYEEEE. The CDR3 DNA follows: TGTGCCAGCAGCTATGGACAGGGGGCCGGGGAGCAGTACTTC. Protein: CASSYGQGAGEQYF.

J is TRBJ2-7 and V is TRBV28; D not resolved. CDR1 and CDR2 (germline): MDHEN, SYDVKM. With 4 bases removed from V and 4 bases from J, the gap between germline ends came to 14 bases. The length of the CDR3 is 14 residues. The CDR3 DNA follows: TGTGCCAGCAGTTCTACTTTAGTCCTTTACGAGCAGTACTTC. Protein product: CASSSTLVLYEQYF.

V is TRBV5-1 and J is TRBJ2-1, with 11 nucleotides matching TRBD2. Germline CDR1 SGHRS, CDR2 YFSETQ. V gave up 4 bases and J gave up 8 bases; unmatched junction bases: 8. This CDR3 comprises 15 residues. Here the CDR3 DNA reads TGCGCCAGCAGCCCCTACGGACTAGCGGGCGATGAGCAGTTCTTC. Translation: CASSPYGLAGDEQFF.

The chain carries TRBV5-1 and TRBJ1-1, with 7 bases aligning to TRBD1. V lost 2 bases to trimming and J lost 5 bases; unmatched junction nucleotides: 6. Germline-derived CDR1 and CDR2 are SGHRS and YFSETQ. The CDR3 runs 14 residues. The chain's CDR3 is CASSLQGSGTEAFF. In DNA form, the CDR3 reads TGCGCCAGCAGCTTACAGGGGTCGGGTACTGAAGCTTTCTTT. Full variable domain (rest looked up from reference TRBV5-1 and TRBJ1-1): KAGVTQTPRYLIKTRGQQVTLSCSPISGHRSVSWYQQTPGQGLQFLFEYFSETQRNKGNFPGRFSGRQFSNSRSEMNVSTLELGDSALYLCASSLQGSGTEAFFGQGTRLTVV.

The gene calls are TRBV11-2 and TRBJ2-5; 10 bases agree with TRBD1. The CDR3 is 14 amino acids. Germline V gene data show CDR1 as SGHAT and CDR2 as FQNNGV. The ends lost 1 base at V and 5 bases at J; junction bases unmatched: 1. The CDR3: CASSLGTGGETQYF. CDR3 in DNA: TGTGCCAGCAGCTTAGGGACAGGGGGGGAGACCCAGTACTTC.

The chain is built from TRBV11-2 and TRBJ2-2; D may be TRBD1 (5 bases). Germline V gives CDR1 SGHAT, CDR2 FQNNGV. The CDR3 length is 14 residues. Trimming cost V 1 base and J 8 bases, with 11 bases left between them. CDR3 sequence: CASSLVSGKGELFF. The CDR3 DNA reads TGTGCCAGCAGCTTAGTTTCAGGGAAAGGGGAGCTGTTTTTT.

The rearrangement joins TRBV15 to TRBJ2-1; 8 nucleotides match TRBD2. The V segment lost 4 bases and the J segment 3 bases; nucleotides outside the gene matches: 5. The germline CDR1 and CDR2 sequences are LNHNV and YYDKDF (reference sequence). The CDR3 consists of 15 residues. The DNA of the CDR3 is TGTGCCACCAGCATAAGAGCGGGGGTCTACAATGAGCAGTTCTTC. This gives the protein CATSIRAGVYNEQFF.

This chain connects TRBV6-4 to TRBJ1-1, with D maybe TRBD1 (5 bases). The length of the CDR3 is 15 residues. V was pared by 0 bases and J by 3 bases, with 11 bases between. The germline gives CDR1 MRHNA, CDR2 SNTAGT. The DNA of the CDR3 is TGTGCCAGCAGTGACTCGAGCCAGGGCGACACTGAAGCTTTCTTT. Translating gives CASSDSSQGDTEAFF.

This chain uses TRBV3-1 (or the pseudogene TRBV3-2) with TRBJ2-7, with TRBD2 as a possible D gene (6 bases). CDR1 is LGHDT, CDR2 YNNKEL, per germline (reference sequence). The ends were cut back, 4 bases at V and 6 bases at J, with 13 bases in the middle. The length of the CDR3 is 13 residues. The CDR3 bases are TGTGCCAGCAGCCTGACTAGTTTGAGCGAGCAGTACTTC. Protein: CASSLTSLSEQYF.

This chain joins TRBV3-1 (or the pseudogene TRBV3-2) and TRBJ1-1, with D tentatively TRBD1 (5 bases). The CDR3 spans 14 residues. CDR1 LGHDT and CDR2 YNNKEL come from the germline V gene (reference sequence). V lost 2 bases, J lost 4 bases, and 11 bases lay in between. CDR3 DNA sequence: TGTGCCAGCAGCCAACAGGGTCACCGCACTGAAGCTTTCTTT. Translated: CASSQQGHRTEAFF.

The CDR3 region is CASSETDQPQHF. The CDR3 region has the DNA TGCGCCAGCAGTGAGACTGATCAGCCCCAGCATTTT. The genes are TRBV10-1 and TRBJ1-5; no reliable D call. The germline CDR1 and CDR2 sequences are WNHNN and SYGVQD (reference sequence). There are 12 residues in the CDR3. V lost 2 bases and J lost 5, with 4 bases in between.

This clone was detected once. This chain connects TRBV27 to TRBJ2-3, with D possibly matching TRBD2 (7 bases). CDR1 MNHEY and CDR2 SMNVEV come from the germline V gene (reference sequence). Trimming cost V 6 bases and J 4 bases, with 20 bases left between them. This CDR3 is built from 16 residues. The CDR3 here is CASRKTGGAVADTQYF. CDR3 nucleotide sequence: TGTGCCAGCAGAAAAACGGGGGGCGCCGTCGCAGATACGCAGTATTTT.

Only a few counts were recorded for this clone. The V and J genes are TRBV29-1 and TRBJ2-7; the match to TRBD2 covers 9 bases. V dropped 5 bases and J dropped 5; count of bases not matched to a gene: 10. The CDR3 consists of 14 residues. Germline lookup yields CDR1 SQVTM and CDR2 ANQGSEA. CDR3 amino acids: CSVQGTLAGDEQYF. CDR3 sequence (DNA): TGCAGCGTTCAAGGGACTTTAGCGGGGGACGAGCAGTACTTC.

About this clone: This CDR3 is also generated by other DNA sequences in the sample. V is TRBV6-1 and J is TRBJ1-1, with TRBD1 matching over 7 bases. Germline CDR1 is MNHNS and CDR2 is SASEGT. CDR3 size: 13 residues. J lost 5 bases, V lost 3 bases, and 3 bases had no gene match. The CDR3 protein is CASSDRGRTEAFF. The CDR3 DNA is TGTGCCAGCAGTGACAGGGGGAGGACTGAAGCTTTCTTT.

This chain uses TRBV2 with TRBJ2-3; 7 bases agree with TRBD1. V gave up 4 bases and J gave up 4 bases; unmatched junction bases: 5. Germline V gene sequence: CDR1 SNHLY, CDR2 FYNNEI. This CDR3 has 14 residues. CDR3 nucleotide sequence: TGTGCCAGCAGTGCGGACAGGCCCCCAGATACGCAGTATTTT. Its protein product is CASSADRPPDTQYF.

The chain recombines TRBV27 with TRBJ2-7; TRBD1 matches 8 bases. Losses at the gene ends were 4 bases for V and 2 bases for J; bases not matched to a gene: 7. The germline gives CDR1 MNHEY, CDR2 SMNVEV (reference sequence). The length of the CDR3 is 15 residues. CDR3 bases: TGTGCCAGCAGTTGGGGGACAGGCCCAACCTACGAGCAGTACTTC. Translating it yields CASSWGTGPTYEQYF.

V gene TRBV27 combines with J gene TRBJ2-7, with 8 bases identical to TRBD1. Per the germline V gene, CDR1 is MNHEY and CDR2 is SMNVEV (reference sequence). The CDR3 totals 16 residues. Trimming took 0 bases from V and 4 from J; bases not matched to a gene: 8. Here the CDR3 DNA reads TGTGCCAGCAGTTTATCGGGATCCACAGGGGGTTACGAGCAGTACTTC. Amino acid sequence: CASSLSGSTGGYEQYF.

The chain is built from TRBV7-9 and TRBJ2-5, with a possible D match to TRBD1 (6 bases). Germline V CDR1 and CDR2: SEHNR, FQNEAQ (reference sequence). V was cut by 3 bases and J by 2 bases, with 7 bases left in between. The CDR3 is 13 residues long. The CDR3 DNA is TGTGCCAGCAGCTTGGGGACACAAGAGACCCAGTACTTC. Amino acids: CASSLGTQETQYF.

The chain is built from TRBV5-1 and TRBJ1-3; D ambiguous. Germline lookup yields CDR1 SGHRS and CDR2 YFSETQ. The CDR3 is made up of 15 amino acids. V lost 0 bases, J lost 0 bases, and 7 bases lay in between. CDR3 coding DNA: TGCGCCAGCAGCTTGGGGGAGAGCTCTGGAAACACCATATATTTT. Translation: CASSLGESSGNTIYF.

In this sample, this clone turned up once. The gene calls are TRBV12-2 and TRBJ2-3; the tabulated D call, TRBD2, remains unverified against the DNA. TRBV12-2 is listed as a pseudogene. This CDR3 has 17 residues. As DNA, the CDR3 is TGTGCAAGTCGCTCGACGCAGCGGGAGGAGGTAGGAGATACGCAGTATTTT. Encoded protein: CASRSTQREEVGDTQYF.

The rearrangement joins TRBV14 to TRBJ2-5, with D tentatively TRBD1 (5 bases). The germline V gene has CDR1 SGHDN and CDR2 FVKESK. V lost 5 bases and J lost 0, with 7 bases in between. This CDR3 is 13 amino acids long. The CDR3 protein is CASSWGNQETQYF. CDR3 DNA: TGTGCCAGCAGCTGGGGCAACCAAGAGACCCAGTACTTC.